Below are 7 T cell receptor beta chains sequenced from a single sample in a study of blood T cell repertoires in COVID-19. Produced via immunoSEQ multiplex PCR; TCRdb's table is partial and in-frame only. The table records 150,000 or so clones, 85% to 90% of them present only once. Sequencing used peripheral blood. The receptor set was obtained from a man in his fifties or sixties with COVID-19, enrolled during active disease.

This clone has only a few counts. The rearrangement uses TRBV30 and TRBJ1-2; the match to TRBD1 covers 7 bases. The junction had 4 bases not matched to a gene; V was cut back by 5 bases and J by 4 bases. The CDR3 runs 12 residues. CDR1 and CDR2 from the germline V gene are GTSNPN and SVGIG (reference sequence). CDR3 protein: CAWQTGTYGYTF. The CDR3 region has the DNA TGTGCCTGGCAGACAGGGACCTATGGCTACACCTTC.

The J gene is TRBJ2-5, the V gene TRBV7-2; 7 nucleotides agree with TRBD2. CDR3 length: 15 amino acids. Germline CDR1 reads SGHTA; CDR2 reads FQGNSA. V lost 4 bases, J lost 4 bases, and 9 bases stayed unmatched. The CDR3 spells CASSSALGLRETQYF. CDR3 nucleotides: TGTGCCAGCAGCTCGGCCTTGGGACTACGAGAGACCCAGTACTTC.

The chain carries TRBV12-3 or TRBV12-4 and TRBJ1-2, with D maybe TRBD1 (5 bases). This CDR3 comprises 13 residues. V was trimmed by 4 bases and J by 8 bases, leaving 14 bases between them. CDR3 DNA: TGTGCCAGCAGTTGGGGGGGATTTGGAGGCTACACCTTC. It translates to CASSWGGFGGYTF.

On this clone itself: At one of its ends the junction is not consistent with the germline gene, which may arise from a read error. V usage is TRBV7-3 and J usage is TRBJ1-5; the D is unclear. Germline assignment: CDR1 SGHTA and CDR2 FQGTGA. There are 15 residues in the CDR3. The CDR3 sequence is CASTLCWILGQPQHF. CDR3 nucleotides: TGTGCCAGCACCTTATGTTGGATTCTAGGCCAGCCCCAGCATTTT.

This clone has just one count. The chain combines TRBV5-1 with TRBJ2-2, with TRBD2 as a possible D gene (6 bases). CDR1 and CDR2 from the germline V gene are SGHRS and YFSETQ. Trimming removed 0 bases at V and 1 base at J, with 7 bases between. The CDR3 length is 15 residues. The CDR3 is CASSLGGVNTGELFF. The CDR3 region has the DNA TGCGCCAGCAGCTTGGGCGGGGTGAACACCGGGGAGCTGTTTTTT.

This chain connects TRBV11-2 to TRBJ1-5; 8 positions match TRBD1. V was pared by 5 bases and J by 6 bases, with 6 bases of the junction left unmatched. The CDR3 has 14 amino acids. Germline V gene data show CDR1 as SGHAT and CDR2 as FQNNGV. The CDR3 DNA is TGTGCCAGCAGCAAGGGACAGGTTGCTCAGCCCCAGCATTTT. It yields the protein CASSKGQVAQPQHF.

This clone was counted many times. The chain couples TRBV7-8 to TRBJ1-5; D remains ambiguous. The CDR3 is made up of 15 amino acids. Trimming pared 5 bases from V and 2 bases from J, leaving 13 bases between. Germline V gene data show CDR1 as SGHVS and CDR2 as FQNEAQ. The CDR3 nucleotides are TGTGCCAGCAGCCCCCGATACGGGGGCAATCAGCCCCAGCATTTT. Its protein is CASSPRYGGNQPQHF.